This T cell receptor (beta chain) emerged from a study of T cell responses to AZD1222 COVID-19 vaccine. As for the study in general: Analyses pooled second doses at about 4 or about 12 weeks.

Sequencing was performed with immunoSEQ multiplex PCR; in TCRdb, only in-frame clones are kept and a portion is missing. The sample holds approximately 74,000 clones, roughly 82% seen once. The count of this clone is one. Trimming removed 0 bases at V and 0 bases at J, with 12 bases between. The germline V gene encodes CDR1 SGHDN and CDR2 FVKESK. This CDR3 is built from 16 residues. Sequenced material: peripheral blood, taken on day 0 of AZD1222 vaccination. The sequence was collected from an adult in good health. The genes are TRBV14 and TRBJ2-7, with a tentative D call TRBD2 (6 bases). In DNA form, the CDR3 reads TGTGCCAGCAGCCAAGATACGCGGGACGGCTCCTACGAGCAGTACTTC. Its translation is CASSQDTRDGSYEQYF.